This T cell receptor beta chain derives from a study of chemoradiotherapy in HPV16-positive cancers. This table comes from immunoSEQ multiplex PCR, and its TCRdb copy is limited to in-frame clones, with some not included. In the table there are about 53,000 clones, roughly 90% of which are singletons. The CDR3 spans 14 residues. Germline V gene sequence: CDR1 LNHNV, CDR2 YYDKDF (reference sequence). Trimming stripped 1 base from V and 4 bases from J, with 8 bases between. Overall study results and limits: Candidate HPV-specific clones and E7-related TCR motifs grew in tumor during treatment.

This clone has only one observation. What it binds is not known. This TCR came from a human donor with HPV-associated anogenital cancer. The chain carries TRBV15 and TRBJ1-3; possible D gene TRBD1, 5 bases. This specimen consisted of blood, obtained from a patient who underwent chemoradiotherapy. CDR3 in amino acids: CATSRGGEGNTIYF. In DNA, the CDR3 is TGTGCCACCAGCAGAGGGGGGGAAGGAAACACCATATATTTT.